This TCR beta chain was recovered during a study of cytotoxic CD8 clonotypes in ibrutinib-treated CLL. Study observations and caveats: Clonality rose at ibrutinib response, held steady in sustained remission, and fell toward baseline at progression.

Data came from immunoSEQ multiplex PCR; TCRdb stores just in-frame clones and leaves some out. The sample holds 300,000 to 400,000 clones, 67% seen once. Remarks on this clone: What it recognizes is unknown.

The receptor was isolated from a human donor with chronic lymphocytic leukemia. The sequencing here drew on PBMCs, taken after 36 months of ibrutinib treatment.

The chain's CDR3 is CASSLPGRPNTGELFF. CDR3 DNA: TGTGCCAGCAGCCTACCCGGACGTCCGAACACCGGGGAGCTGTTTTTT. This chain joins TRBV7-6 and TRBJ2-2; no reliable D call. V was trimmed by 5 bases and J by 0 bases, leaving 13 bases between them. CDR1 is SGHVS, CDR2 FNYEAQ, per germline. The CDR3 contains 16 residues.